The clone carrying this TCR beta chain occurred many times. As yet, its antigen is unknown. Each patient was aged 18 to 65 and had newly diagnosed hyperthyroidism of under 2 months' duration. The entry originates in a study of T cells in Graves' hyperthyroidism and ophthalmopathy. The source material, RNA transcripts, was used to amplify TCR beta CDR3 regions. Carried out on the TCR CDR3, a first-round RT-PCR used the HTBI primer set. TCRdb re-analysed the multiplex PCR reads in MiXCR, keeping a single row per CDR3 protein. The table records some 440,000 distinct CDR3 sequences, less than 20% of them present only once. General study points: Onset of ophthalmopathy came a median about 6.5 months after the model predicted it.

Germline lookup yields CDR1 SGHTA and CDR2 FQGNSA. The V segment lost 1 base and the J segment 1 base; nucleotides outside the gene matches: 4. This CDR3 region has 15 residues. The chain recombines TRBV7-2 with TRBJ2-7; 7 nucleotides line up with TRBD1. The receptor was derived from a woman aged 18-35 years with Graves' hyperthyroidism. The sample taken for sequencing was blood. For the CDR3, the DNA is TGTGCCAGCAGCTTAGATCCGGGACAGTCCTACGAGCAGTACTTC. The encoded protein is CASSLDPGQSYEQYF.